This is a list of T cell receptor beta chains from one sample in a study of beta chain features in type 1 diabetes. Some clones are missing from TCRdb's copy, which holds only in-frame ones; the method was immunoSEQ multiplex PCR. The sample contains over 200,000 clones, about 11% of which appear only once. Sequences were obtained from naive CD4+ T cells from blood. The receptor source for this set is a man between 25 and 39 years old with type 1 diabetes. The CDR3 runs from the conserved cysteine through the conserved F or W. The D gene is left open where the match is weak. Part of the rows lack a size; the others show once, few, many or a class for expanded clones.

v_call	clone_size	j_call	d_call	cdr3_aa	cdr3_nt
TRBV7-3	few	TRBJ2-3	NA	CASSPRGSEADTQYF	TGTGCCAGCAGTCCCCGGGGTAGTGAGGCAGATACGCAGTATTTT
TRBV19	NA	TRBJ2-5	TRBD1	CASSIAVGRGRRKTQYF	TGTGCCAGTAGTATTGCGGTGGGCAGGGGGCGCAGGAAGACCCAGTACTTC
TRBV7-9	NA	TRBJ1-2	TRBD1	CASSLGGVYGYTF	TGTGCCAGCAGTTTAGGGGGCGTCTATGGCTACACCTTC
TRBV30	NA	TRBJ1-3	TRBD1	CASDRARGNTIYF	TGTGCCTCCGACAGGGCGAGAGGAAACACCATATATTTT
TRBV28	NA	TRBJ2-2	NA	CASSLWQGGTGELFF	TGTGCCAGCAGTTTATGGCAGGGTGGTACCGGGGAGCTGTTTTTT
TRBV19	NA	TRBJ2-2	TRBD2	CASSIPLGLDLGPGELFF	TGTGCCAGTAGTATCCCCCTCGGACTAGACCTAGGTCCCGGGGAGCTGTTTTTT
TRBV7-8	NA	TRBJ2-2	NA	CASSLAHRTLPPGELFF	TGTGCCAGCAGCTTAGCGCATCGGACACTACCCCCCGGGGAGCTGTTTTTT
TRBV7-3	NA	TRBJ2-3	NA	CASSSFPRGASTDTQYF	TGTGCCAGCAGCTCGTTTCCTCGGGGAGCTAGCACAGATACGCAGTATTTT
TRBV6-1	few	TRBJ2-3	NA	CASSETLTSTDTQYF	TGTGCCAGCAGTGAGACTCTGACTAGCACAGATACGCAGTATTTT
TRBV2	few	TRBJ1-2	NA	CASREGSRDYGYTF	TGTGCCAGCAGGGAAGGGAGCAGGGACTATGGCTACACCTTC
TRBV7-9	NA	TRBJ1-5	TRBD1	CASSYYQGAQHF	TGTGCCAGCAGCTATTACCAGGGGGCCCAGCATTTT
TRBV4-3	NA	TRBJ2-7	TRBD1	CASSLDRGYEQYF	TGCGCCAGCAGCCTGGACAGGGGCTACGAGCAGTACTTC
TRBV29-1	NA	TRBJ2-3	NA	CSVMTGADTQYF	TGCAGCGTTATGACTGGGGCGGATACGCAGTATTTT
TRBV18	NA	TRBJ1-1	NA	CASSPRAGDTEAFF	TGTGCCAGCTCACCGCGGGCGGGGGACACTGAAGCTTTCTTT
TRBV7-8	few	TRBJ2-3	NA	CASSPTRNHRDTQYF	TGTGCCAGCAGTCCAACTAGGAACCACCGCGATACGCAGTATTTT
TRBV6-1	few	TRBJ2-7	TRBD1	CASTQGAYEQYF	TGTGCCAGCACGCAGGGGGCTTACGAGCAGTACTTC
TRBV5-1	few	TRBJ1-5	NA	CASSLDPAANQPQHF	TGCGCCAGCAGCTTAGACCCCGCGGCCAATCAGCCCCAGCATTTT
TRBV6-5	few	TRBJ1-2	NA	CASSPLSTPNYGYTF	TGTGCCAGCAGTCCCCTTTCGACACCCAACTATGGCTACACCTTC
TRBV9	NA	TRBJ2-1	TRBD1	CEGAVYNEQFF	TGTGAGGGGGCTGTCTACAATGAGCAGTTCTTC
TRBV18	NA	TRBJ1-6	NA	CASSYGGTNSPLHF	TGTGCCAGCTCGTACGGGGGGACTAATTCACCCCTCCACTTT
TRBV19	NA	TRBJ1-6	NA	CASGEVRGALHF	TGTGCCAGTGGGGAGGTACGGGGGGCCCTCCACTTT
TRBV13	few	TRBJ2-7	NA	CASSLVIQSYEQYF	TGTGCCAGCAGCTTGGTAATACAGTCCTACGAGCAGTACTTC
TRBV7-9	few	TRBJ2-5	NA	CASSRRDGQETQYF	TGTGCCAGCAGCCGACGGGATGGGCAAGAGACCCAGTACTTC
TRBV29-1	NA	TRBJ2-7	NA	CSVVDTRISYEQYF	TGCAGCGTTGTGGACACCCGAATCTCCTACGAGCAGTACTTC
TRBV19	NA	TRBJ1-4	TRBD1	CASSGTVREKLFF	TGTGCCAGTAGTGGGACAGTGAGAGAAAAACTGTTTTTT
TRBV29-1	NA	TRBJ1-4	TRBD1	CSVQGDWGEKLFF	TGCAGTGTACAGGGGGACTGGGGTGAAAAACTGTTTTTT
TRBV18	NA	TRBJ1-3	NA	CASSPSDRSSGNTIYF	TGTGCCAGCTCACCTTCTGACAGGAGCTCTGGAAACACCATATATTTT
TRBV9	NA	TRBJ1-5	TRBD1	CASSVGSTGNQPQHF	TGTGCCAGCAGCGTAGGTTCGACAGGGAATCAGCCCCAGCATTTT
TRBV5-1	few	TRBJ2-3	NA	CASSLDKITDTQYF	TGCGCCAGCAGCTTGGACAAAATCACAGATACGCAGTATTTT
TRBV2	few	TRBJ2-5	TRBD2	CASQRGGSTQYF	TGTGCCAGCCAGCGGGGGGGCAGTACCCAGTACTTC
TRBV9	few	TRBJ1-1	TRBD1	CASSVGDRALTEAFF	TGTGCCAGCAGCGTTGGGGACAGGGCTTTGACTGAAGCTTTCTTT
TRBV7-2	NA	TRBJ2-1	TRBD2	CASSQRLAGGKREQFF	TGTGCCAGCAGCCAACGACTAGCGGGGGGGAAGAGGGAGCAGTTCTTC
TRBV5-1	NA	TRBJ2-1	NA	CASSFQNSYNEQFF	TGCGCCAGCAGCTTCCAGAACTCCTACAATGAGCAGTTCTTC
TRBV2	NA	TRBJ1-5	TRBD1	CASSVGGPLSQPQHF	TGTGCCAGCAGTGTAGGGGGCCCGCTTAGTCAGCCCCAGCATTTT
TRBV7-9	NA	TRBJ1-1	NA	CASSYLSGVFIF	TGTGCCAGCAGTTACCTATCAGGGGTGTTCATCTTT
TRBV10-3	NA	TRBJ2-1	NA	CAIRDARGSSNEQFF	TGTGCCATCCGGGACGCCAGGGGTTCGAGCAATGAGCAGTTCTTC
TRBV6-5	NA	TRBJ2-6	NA	CASSYSEFSGANVLTF	TGTGCCAGCAGTTACTCAGAGTTCTCTGGGGCCAACGTCCTGACTTTC
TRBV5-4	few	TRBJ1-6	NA	CASSRDSWPLHF	TGTGCCAGCAGCCGCGACAGTTGGCCCCTCCACTTT
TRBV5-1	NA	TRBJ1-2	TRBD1	CASSLALGTGIYGYTF	TGCGCCAGCAGCTTGGCCCTCGGGACAGGGATCTATGGCTACACCTTC
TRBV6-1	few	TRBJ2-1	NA	CASTAAFGNEQFF	TGTGCCAGCACGGCGGCCTTCGGGAATGAGCAGTTCTTC
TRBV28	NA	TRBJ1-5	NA	CASSPDSQPQHF	TGTGCCAGCAGTCCCGACTCGCAGCCCCAGCATTTT
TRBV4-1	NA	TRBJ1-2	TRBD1	CASSQTGTKGYTF	TGCGCCAGCAGCCAGACAGGGACGAAAGGCTACACCTTC
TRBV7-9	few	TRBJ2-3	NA	CASSFAPGDPDTQYF	TGTGCCAGCAGCTTTGCCCCAGGCGACCCAGATACGCAGTATTTT
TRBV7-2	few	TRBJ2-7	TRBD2	CASSFSGGSEQYF	TGTGCCAGCAGCTTTAGCGGGGGGTCCGAGCAGTACTTC
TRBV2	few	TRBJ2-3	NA	CASSPGPLAISTDTQYF	TGTGCCAGCAGTCCTGGCCCACTAGCTATCAGCACAGATACGCAGTATTTT
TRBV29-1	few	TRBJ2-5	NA	CSVSVETQYF	TGCAGCGTGTCGGTGGAGACCCAGTACTTC
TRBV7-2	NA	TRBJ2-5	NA	CASSLDPGTQYF	TGTGCCAGCAGCTTAGACCCAGGGACCCAGTACTTC
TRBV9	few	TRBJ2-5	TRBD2	CASSVVGGDYQETQYF	TGTGCCAGCAGCGTAGTCGGGGGGGATTACCAAGAGACCCAGTACTTC